The present T cell receptor (beta chain) was sequenced within a study of cytomegalovirus exposure and HLA in healthy donors. Whole-study results and caveats: Several top significant clusters appeared, in a later analysis, to be linked to common viral pathogens.

Trimming took off 0 bases at V and 4 bases at J, with 3 bases between the two ends. Germline CDR1 and CDR2: GTSNPN and SVGIG (reference sequence). The CDR3 has 11 amino acids. The PCR contained 60 Vbeta and 13 Jbeta primers. Produced via immunoSEQ multiplex PCR; TCRdb's table is partial and in-frame only. The sample contains about 210,000 clones, about 80% of which appear only once. Note on this clone: Its specificity is unknown.

The clonotype was recovered from a woman aged 50 to 65 in good health and CMV-seropositive. Sequencing was carried out using PBMCs. The chain recombines TRBV30 with TRBJ1-2; D ambiguous. CDR3 loop: CAWSVAYGYTF. The CDR3 coding sequence is TGTGCCTGGAGTGTAGCCTATGGCTACACCTTC.